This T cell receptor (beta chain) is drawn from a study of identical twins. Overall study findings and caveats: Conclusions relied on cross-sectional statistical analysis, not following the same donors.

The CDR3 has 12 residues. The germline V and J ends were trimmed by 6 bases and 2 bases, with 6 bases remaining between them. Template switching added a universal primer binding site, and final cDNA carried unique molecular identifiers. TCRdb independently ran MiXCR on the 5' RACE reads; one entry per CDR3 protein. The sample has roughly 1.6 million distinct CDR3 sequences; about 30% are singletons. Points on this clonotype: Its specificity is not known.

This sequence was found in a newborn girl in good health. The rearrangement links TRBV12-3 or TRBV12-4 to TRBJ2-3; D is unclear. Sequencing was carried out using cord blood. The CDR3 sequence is CASRQITDTQYF. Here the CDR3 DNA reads TGTGCCAGCAGGCAAATCACAGATACGCAGTATTTT.